This T cell receptor (beta chain) was found in a study of blood T cell repertoires in COVID-19. Study background: Italy, Spain and the United States were the sources of the convalescent and acute COVID-19 samples. Nucleic acid was either cDNA or gDNA, and it came from T cells, B-cell-depleted T cells, or PBMCs.

Original processing methods: Scientists estimated how many nucleated cells there were by amplifying reference gene primers. Method: immunoSEQ multiplex PCR; TCRdb's copy keeps in-frame clones and lacks some. The V and J calls and clone size were taken over from that table, and D and trimming were inferred from the DNA. The profile shows about 360,000 clones, about 88% of them singletons. The germline CDR1 and CDR2 sequences are MDHEN and SYDVKM. The CDR3 consists of 12 residues. Trimming removed 5 bases at V and 7 bases at J, with 12 bases between. The receptor was derived from a human donor in a cohort sampled during active COVID-19. This chain joins TRBV28 and TRBJ2-7; D is perhaps TRBD2 (7 bases). Specimen: peripheral blood. CDR3 region: CASSIGGREQYF. As DNA, the CDR3 is TGTGCCAGCAGTATCGGGGGGCGAGAGCAGTACTTC.